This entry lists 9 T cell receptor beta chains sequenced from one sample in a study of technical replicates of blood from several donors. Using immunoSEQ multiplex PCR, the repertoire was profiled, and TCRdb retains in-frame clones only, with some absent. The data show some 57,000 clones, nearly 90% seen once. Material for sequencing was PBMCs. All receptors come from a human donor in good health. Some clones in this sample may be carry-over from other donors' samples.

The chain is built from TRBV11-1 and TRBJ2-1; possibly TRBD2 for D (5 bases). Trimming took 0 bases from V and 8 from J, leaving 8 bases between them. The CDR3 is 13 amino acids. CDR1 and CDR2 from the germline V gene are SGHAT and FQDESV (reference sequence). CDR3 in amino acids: CASSLAEAYEQFF. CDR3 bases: TGTGCCAGCAGCTTAGCGGAGGCCTATGAGCAGTTCTTC.

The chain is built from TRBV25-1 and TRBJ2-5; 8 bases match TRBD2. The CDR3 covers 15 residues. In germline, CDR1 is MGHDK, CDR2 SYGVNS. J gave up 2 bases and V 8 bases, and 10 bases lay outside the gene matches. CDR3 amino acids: CASGSTGGGQETQYF. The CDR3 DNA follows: TGTGCCAGCGGATCCACCGGGGGGGGTCAAGAGACCCAGTACTTC.

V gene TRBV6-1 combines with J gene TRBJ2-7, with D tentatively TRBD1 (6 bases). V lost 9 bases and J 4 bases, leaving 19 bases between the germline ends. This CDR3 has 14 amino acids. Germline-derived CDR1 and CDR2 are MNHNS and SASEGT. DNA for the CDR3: TGTGCCAGTCAGGTAGTACAGGGAGCATACGAGCAGTACTTC. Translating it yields CASQVVQGAYEQYF.

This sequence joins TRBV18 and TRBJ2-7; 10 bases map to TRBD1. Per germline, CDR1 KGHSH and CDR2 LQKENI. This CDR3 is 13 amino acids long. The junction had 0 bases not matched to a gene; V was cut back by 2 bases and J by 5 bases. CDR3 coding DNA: TGTGCCAGCTCACCAGGGACAGGGGACGAGCAGTACTTC. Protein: CASSPGTGDEQYF.

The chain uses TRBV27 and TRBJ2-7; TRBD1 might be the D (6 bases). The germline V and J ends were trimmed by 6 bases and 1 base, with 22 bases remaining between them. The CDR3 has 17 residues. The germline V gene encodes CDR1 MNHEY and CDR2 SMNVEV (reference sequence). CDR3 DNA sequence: TGTGCCAGCAGCCCTACTGCAGGGGCGCTCCCGTCCTACGAGCAGTACTTC. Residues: CASSPTAGALPSYEQYF.

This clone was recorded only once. The CDR3 DNA reads TGTGCCAGCTCACCCGTTAATGAGCAGTTCTTC. This sequence encodes CASSPVNEQFF. The rearrangement joins TRBV18 to TRBJ2-1; D is uncertain. Trimming removed 3 bases from V and 7 bases from J, with 4 bases in between. This CDR3 contains 11 residues. Germline V CDR1 and CDR2: KGHSH, LQKENI. Variable domain in full (rest from reference TRBV18 and TRBJ2-1): NAGVMQNPRHLVRRRGQEARLRCSPMKGHSHVYWYRQLPEEGLKFMVYLQKENIIDESGMPKERFSAEFPKEGPSILRIQQVVRGDSAAYFCASSPVNEQFFGPGTRLTVL.

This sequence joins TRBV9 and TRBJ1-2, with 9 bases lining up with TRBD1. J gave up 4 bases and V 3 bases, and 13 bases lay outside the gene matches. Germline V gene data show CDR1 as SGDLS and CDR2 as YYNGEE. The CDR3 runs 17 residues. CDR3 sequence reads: CASSDITGQGASYGYTF. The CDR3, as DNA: TGTGCCAGCAGCGATATTACGGGACAGGGAGCCTCCTATGGCTACACCTTC. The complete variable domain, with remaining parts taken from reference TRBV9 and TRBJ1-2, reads DSGVTQTPKHLITATGQRVTLRCSPRSGDLSVYWYQQSLDQGLQFLIQYYNGEERAKGNILERFSAQQFPDLHSELNLSSLELGDSALYFCASSDITGQGASYGYTFGSGTRLTVV.

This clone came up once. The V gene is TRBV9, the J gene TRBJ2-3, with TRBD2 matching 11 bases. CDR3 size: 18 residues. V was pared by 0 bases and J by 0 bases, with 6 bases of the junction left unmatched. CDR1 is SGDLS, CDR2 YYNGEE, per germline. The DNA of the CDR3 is TGTGCCAGCAGCGTAGGAGTAGCGGGGGGGAGTAGCACAGATACGCAGTATTTT. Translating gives CASSVGVAGGSSTDTQYF.

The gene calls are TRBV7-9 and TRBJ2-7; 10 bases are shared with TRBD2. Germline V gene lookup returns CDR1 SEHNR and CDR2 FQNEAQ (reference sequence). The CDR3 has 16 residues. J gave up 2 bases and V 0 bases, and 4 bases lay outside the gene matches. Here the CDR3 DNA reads TGTGCCAGCAGCTTAGCTAGCGGGAGGACTACCTACGAGCAGTACTTC. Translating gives CASSLASGRTTYEQYF.